This entry lists 27 T cell receptor beta chains sequenced from one sample in a study of cytomegalovirus exposure and HLA in healthy donors. In the PCR, 60 Vbeta and 13 Jbeta primers were used. The table came from immunoSEQ multiplex PCR; TCRdb's copy has only in-frame clones and leaves some out. The table shows 95,000 to 150,000 clones, with 66% occurring only once. Sequenced: PBMCs. The receptors were sampled from a man between 18 and 29 years old in good health and CMV-seronegative.

The V and J genes are TRBV5-1 and TRBJ2-5; 9 bases agree with TRBD2. The CDR3 length is 15 residues. CDR1 is SGHRS and CDR2 is YFSETQ in the germline V gene. The J segment lost 5 bases and the V segment lost 4 bases, leaving 9 bases of the junction unmatched. CDR3 in amino acids: CASSPQAGGLETQYF. CDR3 coding DNA: TGCGCCAGCAGCCCACAGGCGGGAGGGCTGGAGACCCAGTACTTC.

V is TRBV27 and J is TRBJ1-5; the D is unclear. The germline V gene encodes CDR1 MNHEY and CDR2 SMNVEV (reference sequence). The ends were cut back, 5 bases at V and 0 bases at J, with 5 bases in the middle. CDR3 length equals 13 residues. The CDR3: CASSHYSNQPQHF. The CDR3 region has the DNA TGTGCCAGCAGTCACTATAGCAATCAGCCCCAGCATTTT.

The V call is TRBV5-6, the J call TRBJ2-3; D is possibly TRBD2 (6 bases). The germline gives CDR1 SGHDT, CDR2 YYEEEE. V lost 4 bases, J lost 0 bases, and 15 bases lay in between. The CDR3 totals 16 residues. The CDR3: CASSAILALSTDTQYF. The CDR3 region has the DNA TGTGCCAGCAGCGCTATACTAGCTCTTAGCACAGATACGCAGTATTTT.

There are a few counts of this clone. CDR3 protein: CASSQDGAGGQNIQYF. The CDR3 DNA follows: TGTGCCAGCAGCCAAGATGGAGCGGGAGGCCAAAACATTCAGTACTTC. The chain joins TRBV4-2 to TRBJ2-4; 9 bases match TRBD2. The germline V gene encodes CDR1 LGHNA and CDR2 YNFKEQ. J was trimmed by 5 bases and V by 0 bases; bases with no gene match: 5. The CDR3 extends over 16 amino acids.

The rearrangement uses TRBV15 and TRBJ2-3, with D possibly matching TRBD1 (6 bases). The CDR3 loop spans 15 amino acids. CDR1 LNHNV and CDR2 YYDKDF come from the germline V gene (reference sequence). The V end was cut by 2 bases, the J end by 2 bases, with 11 bases between. CDR3 in DNA: TGTGCCACCAGCAGAAGTTCGGGACACACAGATACGCAGTATTTT. Translated, it gives CATSRSSGHTDTQYF.

This clone was observed a few times. This chain joins TRBV6-5 and TRBJ1-2; a weak D match, TRBD1 (6 bases). The length of the CDR3 is 12 residues. The V gene lost 7 bases and the J gene lost 4 bases, with 10 bases spanning the gap. Germline assignment: CDR1 MNHEY and CDR2 SVGAGI. The CDR3 region is CASTRGGYGYTF. The CDR3 DNA follows: TGTGCCAGCACCAGGGGTGGCTATGGCTACACCTTC.

The CDR3 reads CASSLLAGALLAAQYF. CDR3 bases: TGTGCCAGCAGCTTGCTAGCGGGGGCCCTCTTGGCGGCCCAGTACTTC. The V and J genes are TRBV5-8 and TRBJ2-5; 10 nucleotides match TRBD2. From germline, CDR1 is SGHTS and CDR2 YDEGEE. V lost 1 base, J lost 9 bases, and 12 bases stayed unmatched. The CDR3 is 16 amino acids.

This clone was seen more than once but under ten times. This sequence joins TRBV5-1 and TRBJ1-1; TRBD1 agrees at 12 bases. The germline gives CDR1 SGHRS, CDR2 YFSETQ. The V and J ends lost 0 bases and 5 bases, in that order; junction bases with no gene match: 5. The CDR3 totals 16 residues. The CDR3 here is CASSLVRDRGRTEAFF. Written as DNA, the CDR3 is TGCGCCAGCAGCTTGGTAAGGGACAGGGGGCGGACTGAAGCTTTCTTT.

This clone came up a few times. The genes are TRBV7-6 and TRBJ2-1, with D perhaps matching TRBD2 (5 bases). This CDR3 region has 15 residues. Deletions cut 1 base from V and 0 bases from J, with 7 bases between. The germline V gene has CDR1 SGHVS and CDR2 FNYEAQ. CDR3 amino acids: CASSLVAGSYNEQFF. The CDR3 region has the DNA TGTGCCAGCAGCTTAGTCGCGGGCTCCTACAATGAGCAGTTCTTC.

The rearrangement links TRBV7-9 to TRBJ2-2; 7 bases are shared with TRBD1. Losses at the gene ends were 10 bases for V and 2 bases for J; bases not matched to a gene: 22. In germline, CDR1 is SEHNR, CDR2 FQNEAQ (reference sequence). The CDR3 has 19 amino acids. The CDR3 loop is CATTNIPQGTAYNTGELFF. The DNA for the CDR3 is TGTGCCACCACAAACATACCCCAGGGGACAGCCTACAACACCGGGGAGCTGTTTTTT. The full variable domain, completed using reference TRBV7-9 and TRBJ2-2, is DTGVSQNPRHKITKRGQNVTFRCDPISEHNRLYWYRQTLGQGPEFLTYFQNEAQLEKSRLLSDRFSAERPKGSFSTLEIQRTEQGDSAMYLCATTNIPQGTAYNTGELFFGEGSRLTVL.

This clone was found a few times. The chain uses TRBV5-4 and TRBJ1-1; 7 nucleotides line up with TRBD1. The length of the CDR3 is 14 residues. Germline V CDR1 and CDR2: SGHNT, YYREEE (reference sequence). V lost 0 bases to trimming and J lost 6 bases; unmatched junction nucleotides: 5. Here the CDR3 DNA reads TGTGCCAGCAGCTTGGCAGGGGGTGTACCTGAAGCTTTCTTT. This codes for CASSLAGGVPEAFF.

The chain has TRBV4-2 and TRBJ1-5, with 7 bases aligning to TRBD1. Germline V gives CDR1 LGHNA, CDR2 YNFKEQ. Trimming cost V 0 bases and J 1 base; bases outside gene matches: 6. The CDR3 extends over 17 amino acids. CDR3 residues: CASSQDRQGGSNQPQHF. The CDR3 DNA is TGTGCCAGCAGCCAAGATCGACAGGGCGGGAGCAATCAGCCCCAGCATTTT.

The chain has TRBV14 and TRBJ2-2; D not certain. Between the trimmed V and J ends, which lost 8 bases and 0 bases, there was a span of 7 bases. The CDR3 has 13 amino acids. CDR1 is SGHDN and CDR2 is FVKESK in the germline V gene. CDR3 sequence reads: CASRNTNTGELFF. DNA for the CDR3: TGTGCCAGCCGTAACACGAACACCGGGGAGCTGTTTTTT.

The V gene is TRBV7-2, the J gene TRBJ2-7; 12 bases align to TRBD2. V trimming: 1 base; J trimming: 6 bases; junction bases outside the gene matches: 7. CDR3 length: 16 amino acids. Germline V gene lookup returns CDR1 SGHTA and CDR2 FQGNSA. The CDR3 loop reads CASSLVPSGRASEQYF. CDR3 nucleotide sequence: TGTGCCAGCAGCTTAGTGCCTAGCGGGAGGGCCTCCGAGCAGTACTTC.

There are a few counts of this clone. V gene TRBV5-4 combines with J gene TRBJ2-5; 7 bases match TRBD1. Germline CDR1 reads SGHNT; CDR2 reads YYREEE (reference sequence). The CDR3 sequence is 17 residues long. The J segment lost 2 bases and the V segment lost 5 bases, leaving 15 bases of the junction unmatched. As DNA, the CDR3 is TGTGCCAGCAGTACCCCAACGTCGGCCAGGGGGCAAGAGACCCAGTACTTC. It is translated as CASSTPTSARGQETQYF.

This clone was counted only a few times. The rearrangement links TRBV7-2 to TRBJ2-1; TRBD1 agrees at 9 bases. V dropped 5 bases and J dropped 6; count of bases not matched to a gene: 8. Germline assignment: CDR1 SGHTA and CDR2 FQGNSA. This CDR3 has 15 residues. The CDR3 reads CASSQPGQGSNEQFF. The CDR3 DNA sequence: TGTGCCAGCAGCCAACCGGGACAGGGAAGCAATGAGCAGTTCTTC. The full variable domain, in which reference TRBV7-2 and TRBJ2-1 provide the parts outside the CDR3, is GAGVSQSPSNKVTEKGKDVELRCDPISGHTALYWYRQSLGQGLEFLIYFQGNSAPDKSGLPSDRFSAERTGGSVSTLTIQRTQQEDSAVYLCASSQPGQGSNEQFFGPGTRLTVL.

J is TRBJ2-7 and V is TRBV18, with TRBD1 matching 8 bases. There are 18 residues in the CDR3. Germline V lookup: CDR1 KGHSH, CDR2 LQKENI. Trimming at V came to 3 bases and at J to 2 bases, leaving 15 bases not matched to a gene. The CDR3 sequence: CASSPLHIQGGGTYEQYF. Written as DNA, the CDR3 is TGTGCCAGCTCACCTCTTCACATACAGGGGGGAGGAACCTACGAGCAGTACTTC. The entire variable domain, with the rest obtained from reference TRBV18 and TRBJ2-7, is as follows: NAGVMQNPRHLVRRRGQEARLRCSPMKGHSHVYWYRQLPEEGLKFMVYLQKENIIDESGMPKERFSAEFPKEGPSILRIQQVVRGDSAAYFCASSPLHIQGGGTYEQYFGPGTRLTVT.

This chain connects TRBV6-1 to TRBJ1-1; TRBD1 matches 11 bases. Germline loops: CDR1 MNHNS, CDR2 SASEGT. J gave up 8 bases and V 5 bases, and 7 bases lay outside the gene matches. The CDR3 loop spans 14 amino acids. The CDR3 DNA is TGTGCCAGCAGTCCCTGGACAGGGGGCCTCGAAGCTTTCTTT. Translation gives CASSPWTGGLEAFF.

The CDR3: CASSLGGLTYEQYF. CDR3 bases: TGTGCCAGCAGTCTAGGAGGCCTAACCTACGAGCAGTACTTC. The chain employs TRBV13 and TRBJ2-7; possible D gene TRBD2, 5 bases. The germline CDR1 and CDR2 sequences are PRHDT and FYEKMQ (reference sequence). V lost 6 bases and J lost 2, with 14 bases in between. The CDR3 runs 14 residues.

Remarks on this clone: Other nucleotide sequences from this sample produce the same CDR3. The rearrangement joins TRBV27 to TRBJ1-2; a possible D gene is TRBD1 (5 bases). V lost 2 bases and J lost 8, with 9 bases in between. Per the germline V gene, CDR1 is MNHEY and CDR2 is SMNVEV (reference sequence). This CDR3 contains 12 residues. The CDR3 sequence is CASSLRGYGYTF. The CDR3 DNA is TGTGCCAGCAGTTTAAGGGGATACGGCTACACCTTC.

J is TRBJ1-1 and V is TRBV4-2, with no clear D. Germline V gene lookup returns CDR1 LGHNA and CDR2 YNFKEQ. V was shortened by 1 base and J by 7 bases, with 10 bases between the two germline ends. This CDR3 has 13 amino acids. CDR3 region: CASSQGLSREAFF. The CDR3 DNA follows: TGTGCCAGCAGCCAAGGATTGAGTCGTGAAGCTTTCTTT.

The rearrangement links TRBV6-1 to TRBJ2-1; 8 nucleotides line up with TRBD2. CDR1 and CDR2 (germline): MNHNS, SASEGT. This CDR3 has 17 amino acids. V was clipped by 1 base and J by 6 bases; unmatched bases: 11. The CDR3 reads CASSEVRGTSASNEQFF. Written as DNA, the CDR3 is TGTGCCAGCAGTGAAGTAAGGGGGACTAGTGCCTCCAATGAGCAGTTCTTC.

This CDR3 reads CASSQEVGVEQYF. The DNA of the CDR3 is TGCGCCAGCAGCCAAGAGGTAGGGGTCGAGCAGTACTTC. The chain recombines TRBV4-3 with TRBJ2-7, with D possibly matching TRBD1 (5 bases). Trimming cost V 0 bases and J 6 bases, with 9 bases left between them. CDR3 length equals 13 residues. CDR1 LGHNA and CDR2 YSLEER come from the germline V gene.

The sample holds a few counts of this clone. This chain links TRBV15 with TRBJ2-2; possible D gene TRBD1, 5 bases. Trimming took off 3 bases at V and 1 base at J, with 6 bases between the two ends. The CDR3 spans 14 residues. Germline V gene lookup returns CDR1 LNHNV and CDR2 YYDKDF (reference sequence). CDR3 loop: CATSRQGNTGELFF. The CDR3 region has the DNA TGTGCCACCAGCAGGCAGGGGAACACCGGGGAGCTGTTTTTT.

The genes are TRBV12-5 and TRBJ1-1; 9 bases agree with TRBD1. The CDR3 has 20 residues. The trim removed 1 base at V and 2 bases at J, leaving 17 bases unmatched. CDR1 and CDR2 from the germline V gene are LGHNT and FRNRAP. CDR3 in amino acids: CASGLGLPGQGTTVNTEAFF. The CDR3 DNA sequence: TGTGCTAGTGGTTTGGGCCTCCCGGGACAGGGCACCACTGTCAACACTGAAGCTTTCTTT.

This chain links TRBV30 with TRBJ1-1; 7 bases fit TRBD1. This CDR3 contains 16 residues. CDR1 and CDR2 from the germline V gene are GTSNPN and SVGIG (reference sequence). The J segment lost 4 bases and the V segment lost 6 bases, leaving 17 bases of the junction unmatched. The CDR3 coding sequence is TGTGCCTGCCCCCGAACGGAGGGGGCGGGTAGCACTGAAGCTTTCTTT. Amino acid sequence: CACPRTEGAGSTEAFF.

This chain uses TRBV2 with TRBJ2-2; 7 nucleotides align to TRBD1. Trimming cost V 11 bases and J 3 bases; bases outside gene matches: 3. Germline CDR1 is SNHLY and CDR2 is FYNNEI. The CDR3 covers 12 residues. The CDR3 loop is CAGTGDTGELFF. The DNA for the CDR3 is TGTGCCGGAACAGGGGACACCGGGGAGCTGTTTTTT.